The clone carrying this T cell receptor (beta chain) was found a few times. This entry comes from a study of T cells in localized non-small cell lung cancer. Repertoires were generated with immunoSEQ multiplex PCR, while TCRdb's copy carries only in-frame clones and drops some. The sample lists roughly 33,000 clones; roughly 86% were seen once. Germline V lookup: CDR1 MNHNS, CDR2 SASEGT. CDR3 length: 14 amino acids. V was clipped by 5 bases and J by 2 bases; unmatched bases: 4. The rearrangement uses TRBV6-1 and TRBJ2-5, with 8 positions matching TRBD1. The sample in question was peripheral blood, obtained before any cancer treatment. The receptor comes from a woman aged 35-75 years with stage I lung adenocarcinoma. The CDR3 protein is CASSPGGFQETQYF. As DNA, the CDR3 is TGTGCCAGCAGTCCAGGGGGCTTTCAAGAGACCCAGTACTTC.